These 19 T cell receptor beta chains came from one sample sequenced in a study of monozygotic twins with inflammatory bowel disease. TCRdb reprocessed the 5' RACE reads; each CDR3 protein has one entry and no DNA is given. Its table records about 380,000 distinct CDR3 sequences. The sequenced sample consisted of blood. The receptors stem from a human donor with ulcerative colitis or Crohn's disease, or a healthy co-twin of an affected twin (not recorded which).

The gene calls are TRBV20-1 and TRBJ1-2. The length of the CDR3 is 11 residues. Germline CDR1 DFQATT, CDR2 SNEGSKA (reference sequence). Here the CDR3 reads CSASNWGGYTF.

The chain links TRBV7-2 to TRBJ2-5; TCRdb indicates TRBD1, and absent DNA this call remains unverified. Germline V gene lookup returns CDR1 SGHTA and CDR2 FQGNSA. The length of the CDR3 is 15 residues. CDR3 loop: CASSLDQGGQETQYF.

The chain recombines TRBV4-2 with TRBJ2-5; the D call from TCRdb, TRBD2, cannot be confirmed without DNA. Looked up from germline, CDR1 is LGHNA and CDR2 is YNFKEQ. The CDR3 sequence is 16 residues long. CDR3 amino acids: CASSQAPAGVRETQYF.

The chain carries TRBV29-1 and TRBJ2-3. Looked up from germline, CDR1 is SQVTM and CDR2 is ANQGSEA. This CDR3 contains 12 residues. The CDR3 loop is CSVRQPTDTQYF.

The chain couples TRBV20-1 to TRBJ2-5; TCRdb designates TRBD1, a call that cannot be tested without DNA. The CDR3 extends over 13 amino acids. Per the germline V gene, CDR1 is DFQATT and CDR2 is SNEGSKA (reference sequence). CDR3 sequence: CSAEQGYQETQYF.

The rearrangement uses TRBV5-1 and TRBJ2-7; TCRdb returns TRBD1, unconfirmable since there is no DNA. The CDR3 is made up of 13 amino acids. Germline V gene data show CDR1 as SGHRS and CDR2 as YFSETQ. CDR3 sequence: CASSLRDNGEQYF.

The CDR3 loop reads CAWSETGNYQPQHF. The V and J genes are TRBV30 and TRBJ1-5; absent DNA, TCRdb's TRBD1 call cannot be checked. In germline, CDR1 is GTSNPN, CDR2 SVGIG (reference sequence). This CDR3 region has 14 residues.

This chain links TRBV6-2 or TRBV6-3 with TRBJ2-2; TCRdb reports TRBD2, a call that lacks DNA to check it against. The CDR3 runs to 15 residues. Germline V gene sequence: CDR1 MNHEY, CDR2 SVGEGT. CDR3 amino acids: CASRHNGLASGELFF.

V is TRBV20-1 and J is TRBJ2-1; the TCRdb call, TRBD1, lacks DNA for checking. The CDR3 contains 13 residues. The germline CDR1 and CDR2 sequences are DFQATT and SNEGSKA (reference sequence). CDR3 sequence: CSARGTGFNEQFF.

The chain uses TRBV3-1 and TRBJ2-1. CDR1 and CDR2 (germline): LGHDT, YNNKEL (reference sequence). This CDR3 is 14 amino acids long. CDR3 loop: CASSQEQTYNEQFF.

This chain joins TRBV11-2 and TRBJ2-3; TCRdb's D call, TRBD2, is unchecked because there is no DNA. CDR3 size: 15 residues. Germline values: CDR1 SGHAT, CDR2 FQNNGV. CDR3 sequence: CASSFQRGSTDTQYF.

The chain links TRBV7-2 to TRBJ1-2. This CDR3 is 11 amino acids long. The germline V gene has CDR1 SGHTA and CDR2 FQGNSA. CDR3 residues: CASSLGIGYTF.

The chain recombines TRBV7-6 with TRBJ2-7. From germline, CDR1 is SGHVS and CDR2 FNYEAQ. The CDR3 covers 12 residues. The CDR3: CASSLVESEQYF.

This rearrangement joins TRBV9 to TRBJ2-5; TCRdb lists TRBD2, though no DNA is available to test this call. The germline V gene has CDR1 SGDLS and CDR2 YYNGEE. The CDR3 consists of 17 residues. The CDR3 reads CASSVGRSGGAQETQYF.

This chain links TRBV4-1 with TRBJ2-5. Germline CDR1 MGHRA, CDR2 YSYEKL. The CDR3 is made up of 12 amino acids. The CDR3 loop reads CASSRPQETQYF.

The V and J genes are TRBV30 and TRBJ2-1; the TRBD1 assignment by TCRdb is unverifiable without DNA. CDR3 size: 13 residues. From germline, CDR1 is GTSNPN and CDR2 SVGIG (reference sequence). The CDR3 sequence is CAFAGTVGSEQFF.

The CDR3: CASSQEARLEETQYF. The J gene is TRBJ2-5, the V gene TRBV4-2; there is no DNA to check the TCRdb D call of TRBD2. The germline CDR1 and CDR2 sequences are LGHNA and YNFKEQ. CDR3 length: 15 residues.

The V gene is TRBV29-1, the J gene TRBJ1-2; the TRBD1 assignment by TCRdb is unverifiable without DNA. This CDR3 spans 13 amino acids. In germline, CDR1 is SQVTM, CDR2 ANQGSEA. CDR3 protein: CSVEDQTGYGYTF.

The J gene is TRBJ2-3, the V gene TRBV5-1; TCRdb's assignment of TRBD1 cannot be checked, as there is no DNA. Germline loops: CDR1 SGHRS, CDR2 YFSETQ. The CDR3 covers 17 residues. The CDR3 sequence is CASSLGPVGFSTDTQYF.